This TCR beta chain was recovered during a study of blood T cells in healthy people across ages. Study-level points and caveats: Lack of knowledge of donor CMV status possibly confounded expanded clonotype changes.

About this clonotype itself: Antigen: not known.

Germline V gives CDR1 SNHLY, CDR2 FYNNEI. This CDR3 is built from 16 residues. The V and J ends lost 4 bases and 0 bases, in that order; junction bases with no gene match: 5. With a J-beta primer mix and a sample-barcoded 5' primer, a second PCR ran about 6 to 11 cycles. The yield of each sample was at least 2.5 million CDR3-containing paired-end reads. TCRdb reanalysed the 5' RACE reads using MiXCR and keeps one entry per CDR3 protein. The sample contains about 1,600,000 distinct CDR3 sequences, approximately 40% of which appear only once. The TCR sequence derives from a young woman in good health. This chain uses TRBV2 with TRBJ1-1; 10 positions match TRBD1. Material: blood. CDR3 nucleotides: TGTGCCAGCAGTGGACAGGGGGCCAACATGAACACTGAAGCTTTCTTT. Protein product: CASSGQGANMNTEAFF.